A single sample is the source of the 7 T cell receptor beta chains below, sequenced in a study of T cells after yellow fever vaccination. TCRdb itself ran the 5' RACE reads through MiXCR, one entry per CDR3 protein. Among approximately 510,000 distinct CDR3 sequences listed, just over 20% were seen once. The sample here was PBMCs, taken roughly 20 days after the first yellow fever vaccination. Every receptor here comes from a man aged 18 to 30 who received the YFV17D yellow fever vaccine.

This clonotype was recorded a few times. The rearrangement uses TRBV20-1 and TRBJ1-5, with D unclear. Trimming cost V 3 bases and J 0 bases, with 18 bases left between them. In germline, CDR1 is DFQATT, CDR2 SNEGSKA (reference sequence). The CDR3 covers 17 residues. The CDR3 DNA reads TGCAGTGCTAGCTCCATTCAACTATCTTATAGCAATCAGCCCCAGCATTTT. Translation: CSASSIQLSYSNQPQHF.

The chain has TRBV12-3 or TRBV12-4 and TRBJ1-2, with D possibly matching TRBD1 (5 bases). This CDR3 region has 14 residues. Trimming took off 3 bases at V and 6 bases at J, with 14 bases between the two ends. CDR3 loop: CASSFEGRWNGYTF. DNA of the CDR3: TGTGCCAGCAGTTTCGAGGGGCGTTGGAATGGCTACACCTTC.

CDR3 coding DNA: TGTGCCAGCAGTCCCCCGGGACACCTCTCATCTGGGGCCAACGTCCTGACTTTC. Translation gives CASSPPGHLSSGANVLTF. The V gene is TRBV11-1, the J gene TRBJ2-6; D is possibly TRBD1 (6 bases). The CDR3 has 18 residues. Per the germline V gene, CDR1 is SGHAT and CDR2 is FQDESV (reference sequence). The V and J ends lost 6 bases and 1 base respectively, with 19 bases between them.

The chain has TRBV25-1 and TRBJ1-5; D gene unclear. There are 14 residues in the CDR3. V was clipped by 1 base and J by 6 bases, with 10 bases between them. Germline V gene lookup returns CDR1 MGHDK and CDR2 SYGVNS. The CDR3 DNA is TGTGCCAGCAGTGAATTTGGAAACGGTCAGCCCCAGCATTTT. Its translation is CASSEFGNGQPQHF.

This chain connects TRBV6-5 to TRBJ2-5; the match to TRBD2 covers 12 bases. V was clipped by 2 bases and J by 7 bases; unmatched bases: 8. CDR1 MNHEY and CDR2 SVGAGI come from the germline V gene. The CDR3 is 16 residues long. In DNA, the CDR3 is TGTGCCAGCAGTTACCCTAGCGGGGGGGCCTTATCGACCCAGTACTTC. This sequence encodes CASSYPSGGALSTQYF.

This clonotype was seen a handful of times. V gene TRBV6-1 combines with J gene TRBJ2-7, with D perhaps TRBD1 (5 bases). V gave up 7 bases and J gave up 0 bases, with 13 bases separating them. Per the germline V gene, CDR1 is MNHNS and CDR2 is SASEGT. CDR3 length: 14 residues. The CDR3 sequence is CASKEQGSSYEQYV. CDR3 coding DNA: TGTGCCAGCAAGGAGCAGGGAAGCTCCTACGAGCAGTACGTC.

The gene calls are TRBV4-2 and TRBJ2-5; 14 bases are a match to TRBD2. From germline, CDR1 is LGHNA and CDR2 YNFKEQ. This CDR3 is built from 15 residues. Trimming at V came to 3 bases and at J to 4 bases, leaving 1 base not matched to a gene. The CDR3 reads CASSQTSGGAETQYF. For the CDR3, the DNA is TGTGCCAGCAGCCAGACTAGCGGGGGGGCAGAGACCCAGTACTTC.